This is a list of T cell receptor beta chains from one sample in a study of OX40 agonist ivuxolimab in advanced cancers. Some clones are missing from TCRdb's copy, which holds only in-frame ones; the method was immunoSEQ multiplex PCR. Of approximately 13,000 clones listed, approximately 61% are singletons. The starting material was CD4+ or CD8+ T cells sorted from blood, obtained in a trial of the OX40 agonist ivuxolimab. These receptors were collected from an adult with an advanced solid tumor such as melanoma, head and neck, liver or kidney cancer. Both conserved end residues are part of each CDR3. The D gene is left open where the match is weak. Where a row states a size, it is once, few, many or the class of an expanded clone; other rows omit it.

V gene,clone size,J gene,D gene,CDR3 DNA,CDR3 protein
TRBV4-2,NA,TRBJ1-5,NA,TGTGCCAGCAGCCAAGATTGGGGGAGCAATCAGCCCCAGCATTTT,CASSQDWGSNQPQHF
TRBV30,NA,TRBJ2-1,NA,TGTGCCTGGAGTGTCTTGGGGAATGAGCAGTTCTTC,CAWSVLGNEQFF
TRBV28,NA,TRBJ2-3,TRBD2,TGTGCCAGCAGTTTATTCGCTAGCGGGAGCACAGATACGCAGTATTTT,CASSLFASGSTDTQYF
TRBV7-3,once,TRBJ2-2,TRBD1,TGTGCCAGCAGCCACGGGACAGACACCGGGGAGCTGTTTTTT,CASSHGTDTGELFF
TRBV7-6,NA,TRBJ2-7,NA,TGTGCCAGCAGCCCCCATCGGGGGTACGAGCAGTACTTC,CASSPHRGYEQYF
TRBV5-4,NA,TRBJ2-7,NA,TGTGCCAGCAGCGCCCCGTCGGAGTACGAGCAGTACTTC,CASSAPSEYEQYF
TRBV6-5,NA,TRBJ2-5,NA,TGTGCCAGCAGTACTAGGTTGGCTAACCAAGAGACCCAGTACTTC,CASSTRLANQETQYF
TRBV9,NA,TRBJ1-4,NA,TGTGCCAGCAGCGGGAGAACAGCAACTAATGAAAAACTGTTTTTT,CASSGRTATNEKLFF
TRBV19,NA,TRBJ1-3,NA,TGTGCCAGTAGTTACGGGGAAGGAAACACCATATATTTT,CASSYGEGNTIYF
TRBV6-6,few,TRBJ1-1,NA,TGTGCCAGCAGTTACCAGGGTTGGACTGAAGCTTTCTTT,CASSYQGWTEAFF
TRBV29-1,NA,TRBJ2-1,NA,TGCAGCGTTGTAGTCAATGAGCAGTTCTTC,CSVVVNEQFF
TRBV7-9,NA,TRBJ1-4,NA,TGTGCCAGCAGCCCCATTGGGGCAACTAATGAAAAACTGTTTTTT,CASSPIGATNEKLFF
TRBV7-3,NA,TRBJ1-1,NA,TGTGCCAGCAGCTTAATTGGGGTCGGGGCGTACACTGAAGCTTTCTTT,CASSLIGVGAYTEAFF
TRBV7-2,NA,TRBJ1-1,NA,TGTGCCAGCAGCTTAGACGATGCGGGAATGAACACTGAAGCTTTCTTT,CASSLDDAGMNTEAFF
TRBV5-1,NA,TRBJ1-1,NA,TGCGCCAGCAGCTTTCAGGACTACACTGAAGCTTTCTTT,CASSFQDYTEAFF
TRBV7-3,NA,TRBJ1-1,NA,TGTGCCAGCAGCTTTGGGGGGTTCACTGAAGCTTTCTTT,CASSFGGFTEAFF
TRBV11-2,NA,TRBJ2-7,NA,TGTGCCAGCAGCTTAGTTTCCTACGAGCAGTACTTC,CASSLVSYEQYF
TRBV27,few,TRBJ1-2,NA,TGTGCCAGCAGTTTAGGCCCGCTCTACGGGGATGGCTACACCTTC,CASSLGPLYGDGYTF
TRBV30,NA,TRBJ1-1,NA,TGTGCCTGGAGTGTACTGGGGGTTGAAGCTTTCTTT,CAWSVLGVEAFF
TRBV28,once,TRBJ1-6,TRBD1,TGTGCCAGCAGTCCCGCCTCCGGGACAGGGGAATTCTCCTATAATTCACCCCTCCACTTT,CASSPASGTGEFSYNSPLHF
TRBV5-3,NA,TRBJ2-3,NA,TGTGCCAGCAGCTACGAGGGAGAGGGCACAGATACGCAGTATTTT,CASSYEGEGTDTQYF
TRBV6-5,few,TRBJ1-2,NA,TGTGCCAGCAGTTACTATGGGGTCTATGGCTACACCTTC,CASSYYGVYGYTF
TRBV19,few,TRBJ2-7,NA,TGTGCCAGTAGTATGACGGGTACCTACGAGCAGTACTTC,CASSMTGTYEQYF
TRBV4-1,NA,TRBJ2-3,TRBD2,TGCGCCAGCAGCCAAGTTCAAGAACTAGCGGGGGGGGCAGATACGCAGTATTTT,CASSQVQELAGGADTQYF
TRBV7-3,NA,TRBJ2-3,NA,TGTGCCAGCAGTTTAGGGACAGATACGCAGTATTTT,CASSLGTDTQYF
TRBV10-2,NA,TRBJ2-4,NA,TGCGCCAGCCGTGGGGACGAGAACATTCAGTACTTC,CASRGDENIQYF
TRBV28,NA,TRBJ1-2,TRBD1,TGTGCCAGCAGTTTATACCGGACAGGGAACTATGGCTACACCTTC,CASSLYRTGNYGYTF
TRBV21-1,NA,TRBJ2-7,NA,TGTGCCAGCAACCCTCGAGCGGGAGTGACCTACGAGCAGTACTTC,CASNPRAGVTYEQYF
TRBV27,few,TRBJ1-1,NA,TGTGCCAGCACCCCTTCGTCCCCAAACGCTGAAGCTTTCTTT,CASTPSSPNAEAFF
TRBV2,NA,TRBJ1-1,NA,TGTGCCAGCCGGGACGCCACCAAAGCTTTCTTT,CASRDATKAFF
TRBV28,NA,TRBJ1-1,NA,TGTGCCAGCAGTGCCTCTAGGAACACTGAAGCTTTCTTT,CASSASRNTEAFF
TRBV6-5,few,TRBJ2-2,NA,TGTGCCAGCAGTCGAAACACCGGGGAGCTGTTTTTT,CASSRNTGELFF
TRBV5-8,NA,TRBJ2-1,NA,TGTGCCAGCACCTACCAGAGCTCCTACAATGAGCAGTTCTTC,CASTYQSSYNEQFF